The source of this TCR beta chain is a study of cytomegalovirus exposure and HLA in healthy donors. Background on the study: Some 85 million unique TCRs from HLA-typed donors were held in an early data release.

The CDR3 is 17 residues long. V lost 5 bases, J lost 1 base, and 10 bases stayed unmatched. In germline, CDR1 is MNHEY, CDR2 SMNVEV (reference sequence). Use of 60 Vbeta and 13 Jbeta primers characterized the PCR. The protocol was immunoSEQ multiplex PCR, while the TCRdb copy is restricted to in-frame clones and leaves out a portion. The sample lists 150,000 to 200,000 clones, about three quarters seen once, with 1.4% in the top ten. For this clone: Its antigen is unidentified.

Study-level points and caveats: Roughly uniform depth of sequencing across donors was assumed in presence/absence analyses. In a later analysis, across HLA loci, associated TCR counts were highest for DRB1, lowest for HLA-C. HLA alleles showed associations with 16,951 TCR beta sequences in a later analysis, at a 0.05 false discovery rate.

The clonotype originates from a woman in her twenties or thirties in good health and CMV-seropositive. The sample comprised PBMCs. V is TRBV27 and J is TRBJ2-7; 11 bases are shared with TRBD2. DNA for the CDR3: TGTGCCAGCAGTCCCTGGAAACTAGCGGGGGATTCCTACGAGCAGTACTTC. The encoded protein is CASSPWKLAGDSYEQYF.